Detailed here is one T cell receptor (beta chain). Its target is unknown. Autoimmune disease history or systemic immunosuppression excluded patients. The record originates from a study of OX40 agonist ivuxolimab in advanced cancers. Study-level information: The study gave patients intravenous ivuxolimab at 0.01 to 10 mg/kg every 2 weeks. The diagnoses of dose-escalation patients were hepatocellular carcinoma, melanoma, renal cell or head and neck cancer.

The table came from immunoSEQ multiplex PCR; TCRdb's copy has only in-frame clones and leaves some out. The sample has 9,500 to 12,000 clones, 80% to 85% seen once. Findings of the study overall: Not determined was the antigen specificity of the expanded peripheral T cells.

The receptor was derived from an adult with an advanced solid tumor such as melanoma, head and neck, liver or kidney cancer. Sequencing used CD4+ or CD8+ T cells sorted from blood, obtained in a trial of the OX40 agonist ivuxolimab.

CDR3 nucleotides: TGTGCCAGTAGCCTCCTCCGGGAAAACACCGGGGAGCTGTTTTTT. It specifies CASSLLRENTGELFF. This chain connects TRBV19 to TRBJ2-2; tentative D call: TRBD2 (5 bases). Germline V gene sequence: CDR1 LNHDA, CDR2 SQIVND (reference sequence). V lost 6 bases and J lost 2, with 13 bases in between. The CDR3 consists of 15 residues.